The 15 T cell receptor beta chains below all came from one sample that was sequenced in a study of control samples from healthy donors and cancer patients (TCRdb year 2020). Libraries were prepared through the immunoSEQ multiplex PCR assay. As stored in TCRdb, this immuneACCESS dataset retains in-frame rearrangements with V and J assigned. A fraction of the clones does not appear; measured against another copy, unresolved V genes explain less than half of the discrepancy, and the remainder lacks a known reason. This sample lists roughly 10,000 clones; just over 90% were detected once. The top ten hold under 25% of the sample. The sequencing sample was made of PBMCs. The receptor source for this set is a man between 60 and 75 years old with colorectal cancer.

CDR3 sequence: CASSRGEGEQFF. In DNA form, the CDR3 reads TGCGCCAGCAGCCGAGGGGAAGGGGAGCAGTTCTTC. The chain combines TRBV4-3 with TRBJ2-1, with D possibly being TRBD1 or TRBD2 (5 bases each). V was cut by 4 bases and J by 10 bases, with 11 bases left in between. Germline V CDR1 and CDR2: LGHNA, YSLEER. This CDR3 region has 12 residues.

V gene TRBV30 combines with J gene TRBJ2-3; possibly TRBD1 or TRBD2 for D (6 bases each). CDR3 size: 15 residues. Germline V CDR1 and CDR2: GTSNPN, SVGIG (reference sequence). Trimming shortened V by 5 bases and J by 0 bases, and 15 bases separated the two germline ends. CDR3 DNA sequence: TGTGCCTGGGGGGGCCACCGGGGGAGCACAGATACGCAGTATTTT. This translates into CAWGGHRGSTDTQYF.

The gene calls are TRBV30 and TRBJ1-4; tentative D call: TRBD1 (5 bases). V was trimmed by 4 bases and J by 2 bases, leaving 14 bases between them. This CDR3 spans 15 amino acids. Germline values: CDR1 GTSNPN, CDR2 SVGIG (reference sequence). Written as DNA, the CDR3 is TGTGCCTGGACTGACCCGGGACGGACTAATGAAAAACTGTTTTTT. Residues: CAWTDPGRTNEKLFF.

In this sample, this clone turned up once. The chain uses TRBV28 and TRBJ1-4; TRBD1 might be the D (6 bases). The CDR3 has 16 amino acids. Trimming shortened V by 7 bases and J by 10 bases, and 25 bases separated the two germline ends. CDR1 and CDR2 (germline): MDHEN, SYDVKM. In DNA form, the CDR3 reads TGTGCCAGCACCATATCAGAACAACAGGGCAGAGGAAAACTGTTTTTT. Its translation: CASTISEQQGRGKLFF.

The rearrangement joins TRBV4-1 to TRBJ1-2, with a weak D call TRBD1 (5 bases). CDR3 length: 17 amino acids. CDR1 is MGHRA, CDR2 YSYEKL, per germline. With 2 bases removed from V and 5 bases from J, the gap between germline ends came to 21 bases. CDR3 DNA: TGCGCCAGCAGCCAACCCCTTCAGGGAAGAGGGCGATATGGCTACACCTTC. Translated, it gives CASSQPLQGRGRYGYTF.

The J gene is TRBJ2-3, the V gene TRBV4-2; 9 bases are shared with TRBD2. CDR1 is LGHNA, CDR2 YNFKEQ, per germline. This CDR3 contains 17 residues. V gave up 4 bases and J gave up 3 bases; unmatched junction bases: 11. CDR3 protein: CASSPGTSSSTTDTQYF. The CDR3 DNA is TGTGCCAGCAGCCCGGGGACTAGCTCATCGACAACAGATACGCAGTATTTT.

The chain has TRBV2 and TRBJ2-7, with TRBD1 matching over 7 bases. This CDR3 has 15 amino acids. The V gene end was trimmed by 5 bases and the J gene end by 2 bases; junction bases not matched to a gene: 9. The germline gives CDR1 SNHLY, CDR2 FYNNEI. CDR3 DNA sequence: TGTGCCAGCAGTTATGGACAGGTAACAACCTACGAGCAGTACTTC. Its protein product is CASSYGQVTTYEQYF.

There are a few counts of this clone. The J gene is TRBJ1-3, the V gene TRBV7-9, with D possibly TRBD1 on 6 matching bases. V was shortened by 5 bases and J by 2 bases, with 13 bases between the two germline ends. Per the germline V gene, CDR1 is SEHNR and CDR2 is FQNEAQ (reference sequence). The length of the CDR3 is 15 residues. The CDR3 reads CASSPLRTAGNTIYF. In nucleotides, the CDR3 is TGTGCCAGCAGCCCACTTCGGACAGCTGGAAACACCATATATTTT.

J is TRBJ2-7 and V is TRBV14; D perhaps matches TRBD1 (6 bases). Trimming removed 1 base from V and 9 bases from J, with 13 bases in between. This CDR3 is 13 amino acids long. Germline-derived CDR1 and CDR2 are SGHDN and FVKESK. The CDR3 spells CASSQVSGAGQYF. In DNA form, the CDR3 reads TGTGCCAGCAGCCAAGTTTCAGGGGCTGGGCAGTACTTC.

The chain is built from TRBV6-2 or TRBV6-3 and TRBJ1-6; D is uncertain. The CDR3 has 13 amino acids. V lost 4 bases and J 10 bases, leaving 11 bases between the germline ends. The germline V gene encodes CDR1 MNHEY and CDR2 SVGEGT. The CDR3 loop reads CASSLVQRSPLHF. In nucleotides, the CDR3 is TGTGCCAGCAGTTTGGTCCAAAGGTCACCCCTCCACTTT.

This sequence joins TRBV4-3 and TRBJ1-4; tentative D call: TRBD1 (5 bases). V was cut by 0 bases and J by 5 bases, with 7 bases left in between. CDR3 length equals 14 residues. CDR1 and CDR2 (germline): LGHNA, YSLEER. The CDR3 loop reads CASSQDRGNEKLFF. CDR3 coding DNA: TGCGCCAGCAGCCAAGATCGGGGCAATGAAAAACTGTTTTTT.

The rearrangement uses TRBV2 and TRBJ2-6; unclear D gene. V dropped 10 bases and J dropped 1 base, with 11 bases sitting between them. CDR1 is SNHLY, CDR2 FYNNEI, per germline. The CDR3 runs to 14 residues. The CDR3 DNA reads TGTGCCACGATTAAGGTTTCTGGGGCCAACGTCCTGACTTTC. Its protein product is CATIKVSGANVLTF.

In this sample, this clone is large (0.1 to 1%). CDR3 coding DNA: TGTGCCAGCAGCGTGACCCGGGACAGGGTTAACACCGGGGAGCTGTTTTTT. It translates to CASSVTRDRVNTGELFF. The chain recombines TRBV9 with TRBJ2-2; 9 nucleotides line up with TRBD1. This CDR3 has 17 amino acids. Germline lookup yields CDR1 SGDLS and CDR2 YYNGEE. With V trimmed by 2 bases and J by 2 bases, 7 bases remained unmatched.

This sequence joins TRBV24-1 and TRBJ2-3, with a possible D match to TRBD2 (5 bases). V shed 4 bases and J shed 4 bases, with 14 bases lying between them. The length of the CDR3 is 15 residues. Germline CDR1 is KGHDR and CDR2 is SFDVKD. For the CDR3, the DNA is TGTGCCACCAGTGACAGCGGAGATTTAGCAGATACGCAGTATTTT. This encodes CATSDSGDLADTQYF.

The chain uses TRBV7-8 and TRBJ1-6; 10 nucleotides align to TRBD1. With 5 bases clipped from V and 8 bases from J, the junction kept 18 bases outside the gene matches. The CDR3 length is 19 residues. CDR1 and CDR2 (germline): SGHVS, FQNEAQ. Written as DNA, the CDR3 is TGTGCCAGCAGCGCGCCGGGACAGGGGATATATACTAAGTATTCACCCCTCCACTTT. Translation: CASSAPGQGIYTKYSPLHF.